This T cell receptor beta chain was identified during a study of identical twins. Unique molecular identifiers were present on cDNA, and template switching added a universal primer site. From the 5' RACE reads, TCRdb called clonotypes with MiXCR, one entry per CDR3 protein. The sample records over 500,000 distinct CDR3 sequences, about 20% being singletons. Germline-derived CDR1 and CDR2 are LNHDA and SQIVND (reference sequence). This CDR3 spans 13 amino acids. Trimming took off 9 bases at V and 2 bases at J, with 14 bases between the two ends. These data were likewise used in another study, on T cells expressing NK-cell markers. This second study says: Obtained from sorted CD3+CD56+NKG2C+, CD3+CD56+NKG2C- and CD3+CD56-NKG2C+ T cells were the TCR beta repertoires. NKG2C+ dominant clonotypes from several donors made up about 1.0-8% of CD8+ T cells.

The sample comprised CD4+ T cells sorted from blood. V and J are TRBV19 and TRBJ2-7, with no clear D. The clonotype originates from a woman aged 18-29 years in good health. The CDR3 nucleotides are TGTGCCAGCCGGGCAGAATATACCTACGAGCAGTACTTC. It encodes CASRAEYTYEQYF.